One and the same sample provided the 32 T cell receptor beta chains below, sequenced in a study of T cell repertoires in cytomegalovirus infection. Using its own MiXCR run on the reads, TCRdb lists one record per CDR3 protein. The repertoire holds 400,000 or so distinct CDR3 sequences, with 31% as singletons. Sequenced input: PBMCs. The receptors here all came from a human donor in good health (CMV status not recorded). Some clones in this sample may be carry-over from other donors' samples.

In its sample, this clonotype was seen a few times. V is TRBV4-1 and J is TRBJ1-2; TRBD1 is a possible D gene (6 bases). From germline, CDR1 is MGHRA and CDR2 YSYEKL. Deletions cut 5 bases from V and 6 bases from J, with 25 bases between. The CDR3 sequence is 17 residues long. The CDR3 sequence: CASSEVAPRGKRHGYTF. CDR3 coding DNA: TGCGCCAGCAGCGAAGTTGCACCCAGGGGTAAGAGGCATGGCTACACCTTC.

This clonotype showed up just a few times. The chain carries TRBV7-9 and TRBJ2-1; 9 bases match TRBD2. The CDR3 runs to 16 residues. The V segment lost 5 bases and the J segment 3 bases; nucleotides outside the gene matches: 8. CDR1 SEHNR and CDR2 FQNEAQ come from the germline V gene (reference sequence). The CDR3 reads CASSGKAGGLYNEQFF. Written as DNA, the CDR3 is TGTGCCAGCAGCGGAAAAGCGGGGGGTCTCTACAATGAGCAGTTCTTC.

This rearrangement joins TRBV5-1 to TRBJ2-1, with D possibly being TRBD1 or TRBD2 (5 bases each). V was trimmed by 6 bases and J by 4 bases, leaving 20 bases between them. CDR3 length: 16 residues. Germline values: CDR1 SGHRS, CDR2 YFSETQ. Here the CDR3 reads CASTRGEGLFYNEQFF. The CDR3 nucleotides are TGCGCCAGCACCCGAGGGGAAGGGTTGTTTTACAATGAGCAGTTCTTC.

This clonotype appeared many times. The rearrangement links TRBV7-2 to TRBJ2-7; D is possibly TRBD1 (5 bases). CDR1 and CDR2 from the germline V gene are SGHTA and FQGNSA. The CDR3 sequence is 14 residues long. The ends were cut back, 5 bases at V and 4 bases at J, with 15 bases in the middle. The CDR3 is CASSLQGAVYEQYF. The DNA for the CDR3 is TGTGCCAGCAGCCTACAAGGGGCCGTATACGAGCAGTACTTC.

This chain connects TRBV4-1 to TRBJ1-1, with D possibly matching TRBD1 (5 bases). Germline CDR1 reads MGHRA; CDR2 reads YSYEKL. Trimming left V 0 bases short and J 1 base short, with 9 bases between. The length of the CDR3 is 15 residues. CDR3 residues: CASSQDSGQNTEAFF. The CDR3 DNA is TGCGCCAGCAGCCAAGATTCGGGGCAGAACACTGAAGCTTTCTTT.

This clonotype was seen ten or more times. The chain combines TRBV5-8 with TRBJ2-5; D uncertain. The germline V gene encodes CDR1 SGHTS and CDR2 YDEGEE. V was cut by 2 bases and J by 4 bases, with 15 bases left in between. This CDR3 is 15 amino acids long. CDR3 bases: TGTGCCAGCAGCTTTGGAATGGGTTTAAGAGAGACCCAGTACTTC. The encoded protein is CASSFGMGLRETQYF.

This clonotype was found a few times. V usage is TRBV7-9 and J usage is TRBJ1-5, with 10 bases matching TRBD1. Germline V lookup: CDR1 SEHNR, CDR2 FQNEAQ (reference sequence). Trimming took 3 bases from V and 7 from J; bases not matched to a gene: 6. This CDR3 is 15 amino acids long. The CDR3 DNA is TGTGCCAGCAGCTTGGACGGGACAGGGGAACAGCCCCAGCATTTT. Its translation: CASSLDGTGEQPQHF.

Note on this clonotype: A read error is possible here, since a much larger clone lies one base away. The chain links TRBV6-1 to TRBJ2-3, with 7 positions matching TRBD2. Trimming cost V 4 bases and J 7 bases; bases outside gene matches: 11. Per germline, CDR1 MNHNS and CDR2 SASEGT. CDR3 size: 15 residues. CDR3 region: CASSGGASGTYTQYF. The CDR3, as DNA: TGTGCCAGCAGTGGCGGGGCTAGCGGAACCTATACGCAGTATTTT.

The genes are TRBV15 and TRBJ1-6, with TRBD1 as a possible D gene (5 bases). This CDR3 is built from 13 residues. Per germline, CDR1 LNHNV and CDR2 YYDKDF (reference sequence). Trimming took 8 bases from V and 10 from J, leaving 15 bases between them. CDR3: CATSQLKGSPLHF. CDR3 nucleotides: TGTGCCACCTCGCAGCTCAAGGGGTCACCCCTCCACTTT.

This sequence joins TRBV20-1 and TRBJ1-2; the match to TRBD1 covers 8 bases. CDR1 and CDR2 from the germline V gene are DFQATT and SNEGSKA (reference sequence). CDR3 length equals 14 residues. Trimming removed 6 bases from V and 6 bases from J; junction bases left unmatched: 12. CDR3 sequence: CSAKRTGQENGYTF. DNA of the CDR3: TGCAGTGCCAAGAGGACAGGGCAGGAAAATGGCTACACCTTC.

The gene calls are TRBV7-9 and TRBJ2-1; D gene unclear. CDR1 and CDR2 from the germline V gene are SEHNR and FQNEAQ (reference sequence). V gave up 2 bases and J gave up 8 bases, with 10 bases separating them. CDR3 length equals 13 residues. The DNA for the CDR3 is TGTGCCAGCAGCTTACTAGAAGTCGATGAGCAGTTCTTC. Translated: CASSLLEVDEQFF.

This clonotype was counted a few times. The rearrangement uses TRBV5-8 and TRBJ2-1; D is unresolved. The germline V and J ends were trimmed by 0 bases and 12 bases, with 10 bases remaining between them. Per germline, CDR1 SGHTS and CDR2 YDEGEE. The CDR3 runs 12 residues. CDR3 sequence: CASSLGNFVQFF. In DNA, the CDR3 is TGTGCCAGCAGCTTGGGTAACTTCGTGCAGTTCTTC.

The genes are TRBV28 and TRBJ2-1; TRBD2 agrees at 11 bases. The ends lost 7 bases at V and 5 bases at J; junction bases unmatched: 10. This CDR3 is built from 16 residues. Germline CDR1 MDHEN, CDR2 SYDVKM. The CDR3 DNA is TGTGCCAGCAAATCCGGGGGGACTAGCGGAAACAATGAGCAGTTCTTC. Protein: CASKSGGTSGNNEQFF.

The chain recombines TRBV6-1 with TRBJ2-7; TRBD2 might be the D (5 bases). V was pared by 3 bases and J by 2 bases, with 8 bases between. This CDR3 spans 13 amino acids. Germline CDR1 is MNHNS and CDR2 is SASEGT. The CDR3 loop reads CASSEAGTYEQYF. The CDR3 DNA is TGTGCCAGCAGTGAGGCCGGGACCTACGAGCAGTACTTC.

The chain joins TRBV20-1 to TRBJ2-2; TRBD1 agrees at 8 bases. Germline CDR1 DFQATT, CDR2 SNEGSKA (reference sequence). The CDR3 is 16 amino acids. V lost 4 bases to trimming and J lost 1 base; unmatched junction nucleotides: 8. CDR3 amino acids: CSATDRGRGNTGELFF. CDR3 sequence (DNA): TGCAGTGCTACCGACAGGGGAAGGGGGAACACCGGGGAGCTGTTTTTT.

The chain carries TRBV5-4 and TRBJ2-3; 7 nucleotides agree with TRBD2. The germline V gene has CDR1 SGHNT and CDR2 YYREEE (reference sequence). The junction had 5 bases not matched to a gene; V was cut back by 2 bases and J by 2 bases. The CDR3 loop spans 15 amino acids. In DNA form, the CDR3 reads TGTGCCAGCAGCTTCCAGACTAGCAACACAGATACGCAGTATTTT. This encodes CASSFQTSNTDTQYF.

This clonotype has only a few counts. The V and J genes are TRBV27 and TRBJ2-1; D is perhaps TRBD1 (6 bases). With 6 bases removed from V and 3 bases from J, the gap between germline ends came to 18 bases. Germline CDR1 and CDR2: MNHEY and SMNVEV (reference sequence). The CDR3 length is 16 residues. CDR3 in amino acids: CASSQEKGGVYNEQFF. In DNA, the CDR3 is TGTGCCAGCAGCCAGGAGAAAGGGGGAGTCTACAATGAGCAGTTCTTC.

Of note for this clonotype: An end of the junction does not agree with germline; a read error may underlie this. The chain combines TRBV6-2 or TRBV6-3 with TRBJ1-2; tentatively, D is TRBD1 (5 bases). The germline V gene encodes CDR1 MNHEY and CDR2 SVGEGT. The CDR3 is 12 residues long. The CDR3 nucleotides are TGTGCCAAATTGACAGCTAACTATGGCTACCCCTTC. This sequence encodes CAKLTANYGYPF.

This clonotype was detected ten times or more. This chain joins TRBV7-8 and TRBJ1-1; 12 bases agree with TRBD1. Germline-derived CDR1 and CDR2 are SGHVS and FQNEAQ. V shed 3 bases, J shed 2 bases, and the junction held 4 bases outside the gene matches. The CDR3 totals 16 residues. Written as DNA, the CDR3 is TGTGCCAGCAGCTTCCGGGACAGGGGGCCTAACACTGAAGCTTTCTTT. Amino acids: CASSFRDRGPNTEAFF.

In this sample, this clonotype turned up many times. Here the CDR3 reads CASSTDSEETQYF. The CDR3 DNA reads TGTGCCAGCAGCACTGACAGCGAAGAGACCCAGTACTTC. This chain joins TRBV7-2 and TRBJ2-5, with D tentatively TRBD1 (5 bases). CDR1 and CDR2 (germline): SGHTA, FQGNSA. V lost 5 bases to trimming and J lost 3 bases, with 10 bases between them. The CDR3 extends over 13 amino acids.

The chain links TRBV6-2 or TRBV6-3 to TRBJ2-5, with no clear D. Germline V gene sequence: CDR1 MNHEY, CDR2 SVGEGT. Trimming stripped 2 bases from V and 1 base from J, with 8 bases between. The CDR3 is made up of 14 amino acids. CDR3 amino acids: CASSYEGAQETQYF. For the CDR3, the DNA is TGTGCCAGCAGTTACGAAGGTGCCCAAGAGACCCAGTACTTC.

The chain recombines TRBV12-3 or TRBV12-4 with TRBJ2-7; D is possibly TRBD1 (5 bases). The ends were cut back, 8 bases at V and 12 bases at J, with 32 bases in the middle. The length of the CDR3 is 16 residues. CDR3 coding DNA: TGTGCCAGCCAGGGCCGTGGCGCCGTTGAAGCGTCCAAGCCGTACTTC. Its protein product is CASQGRGAVEASKPYF.

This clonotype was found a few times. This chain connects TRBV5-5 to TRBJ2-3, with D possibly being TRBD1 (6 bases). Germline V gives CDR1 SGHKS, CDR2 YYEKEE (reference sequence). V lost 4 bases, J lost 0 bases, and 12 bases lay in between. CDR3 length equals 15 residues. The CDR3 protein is CASSPGQTSTDTQYF. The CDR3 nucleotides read TGTGCCAGCAGCCCGGGACAAACTAGCACAGATACGCAGTATTTT.

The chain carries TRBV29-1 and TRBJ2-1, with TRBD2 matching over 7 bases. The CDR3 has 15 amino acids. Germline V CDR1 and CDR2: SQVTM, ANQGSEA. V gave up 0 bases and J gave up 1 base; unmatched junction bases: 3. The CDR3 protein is CSVEEGGQSYNEQFF. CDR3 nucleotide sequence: TGCAGCGTTGAAGAGGGAGGGCAATCCTACAATGAGCAGTTCTTC.

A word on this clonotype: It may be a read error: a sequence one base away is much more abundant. CDR3: CVSSLVATSGGAGHEQFF. DNA for the CDR3: TGTGTCAGCAGCTTAGTTGCCACTAGCGGGGGGGCCGGCCATGAGCAGTTCTTC. The chain joins TRBV7-2 to TRBJ2-1; TRBD2 agrees at 13 bases. The CDR3 extends over 18 amino acids. In germline, CDR1 is SGHTA, CDR2 FQGNSA.

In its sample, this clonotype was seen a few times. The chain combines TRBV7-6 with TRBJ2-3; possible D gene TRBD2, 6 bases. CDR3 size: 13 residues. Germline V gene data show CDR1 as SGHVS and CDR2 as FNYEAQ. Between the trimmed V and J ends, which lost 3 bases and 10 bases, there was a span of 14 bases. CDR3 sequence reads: CASSLTSGVPQYF. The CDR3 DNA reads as TGTGCCAGCAGCTTGACCTCGGGGGTTCCGCAGTATTTT.

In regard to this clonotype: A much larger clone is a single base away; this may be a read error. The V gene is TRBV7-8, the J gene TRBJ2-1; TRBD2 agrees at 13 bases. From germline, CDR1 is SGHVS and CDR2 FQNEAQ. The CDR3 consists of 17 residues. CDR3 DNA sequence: TGTGCCAGCAGCTCCGGACTAGCGGGGGTCCTTAACAATGAGCAGTTGTTC. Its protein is CASSSGLAGVLNNEQLF.

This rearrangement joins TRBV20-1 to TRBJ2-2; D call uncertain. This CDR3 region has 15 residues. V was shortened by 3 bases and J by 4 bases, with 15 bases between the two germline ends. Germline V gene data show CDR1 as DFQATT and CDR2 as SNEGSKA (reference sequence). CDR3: CSARVLAGGTGELFF. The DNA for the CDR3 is TGCAGTGCTAGGGTCCTGGCCGGTGGCACCGGGGAGCTGTTTTTT.

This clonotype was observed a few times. The CDR3: CASSPAQSGVYEQYF. The CDR3, as DNA: TGTGCCAGCAGTCCGGCCCAGAGCGGGGTCTACGAGCAGTACTTC. The genes are TRBV28 and TRBJ2-7; the match to TRBD2 covers 7 bases. Per the germline V gene, CDR1 is MDHEN and CDR2 is SYDVKM. J was trimmed by 3 bases and V by 5 bases; bases with no gene match: 10. CDR3 length: 15 residues.

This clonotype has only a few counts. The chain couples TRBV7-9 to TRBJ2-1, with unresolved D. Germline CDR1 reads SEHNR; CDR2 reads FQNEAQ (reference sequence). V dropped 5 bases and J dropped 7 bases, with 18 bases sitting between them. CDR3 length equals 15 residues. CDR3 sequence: CASSNWPVGGNEQFF. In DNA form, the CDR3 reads TGTGCCAGCAGCAATTGGCCCGTCGGTGGGAATGAGCAGTTCTTC.

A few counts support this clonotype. CDR3: CASSRPGQPGNEQFF. The CDR3 DNA reads as TGTGCCAGCAGCCGACCGGGACAGCCGGGAAATGAGCAGTTCTTC. The V and J genes are TRBV3-1 and TRBJ2-1; TRBD1 matches at 7 bases. Trimming took 4 bases from V and 7 from J; bases not matched to a gene: 10. The CDR3 is made up of 15 amino acids. Germline V gene sequence: CDR1 LGHDT, CDR2 YNNKEL (reference sequence).

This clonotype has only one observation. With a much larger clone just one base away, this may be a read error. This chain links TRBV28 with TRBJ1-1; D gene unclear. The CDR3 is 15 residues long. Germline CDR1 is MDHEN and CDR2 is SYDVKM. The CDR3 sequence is CDSSRRRVRNTEAFF. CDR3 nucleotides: TGTGACAGCAGCCGGAGGCGGGTTCGAAACACTGAAGCTTTCTTT.